This TCR beta chain emerged from a study of cytomegalovirus exposure and HLA in healthy donors. Note on this clone: Antigen unknown.

The ends were cut back, 5 bases at V and 2 bases at J, with 13 bases in the middle. This CDR3 has 15 amino acids. Germline V CDR1 and CDR2: SGHTA, FQGNSA. It was with 60 Vbeta and 13 Jbeta primers that the PCR ran. The table came from immunoSEQ multiplex PCR; TCRdb's copy has only in-frame clones and leaves some out. The data hold around 170,000 clones, with approximately 78% observed a single time. Study-wide results and limits: According to an earlier analysis, most TCR beta V segments yielded productive rearrangements about 90% or about 30% of the time.

This sequence joins TRBV7-2 and TRBJ1-3; D is perhaps TRBD1 (5 bases). The TCR sequence derives from a male donor in good health and CMV-seronegative. The sequenced material came from PBMCs. The CDR3 sequence is CASSAQGAPGNTIYF. The CDR3 nucleotides are TGTGCCAGCAGCGCCCAGGGTGCCCCTGGAAACACCATATATTTT.